What follows describes a single T cell receptor beta chain. This clone appeared many times. It has no known antigen specificity. No base quality information exists; no much larger clone differs at one position. Relative to germline, V is missing 8 bases and J is missing 1 base, with 5 bases of the junction outside any gene match. CDR1 and CDR2 are read off the germline V gene as MNHNS and SASEGT. Inclusive of the bounding cysteine and phenylalanine, the CDR3 is 14 residues long. Just the 42-base CDR3 DNA is kept, in frame starting at base 1. The source of the sample is a study of metastatic and nonmetastatic thyroid tumors (dated by TCRdb to the early 2020s). Background for the entire study: Repertoires were compared across peripheral blood and tumor or nodule tissue samples from malignant and benign thyroid patients.

Paper-wide results and their limitations: In both blood and tumor samples, malignant tumors were reported to have significantly higher TCR beta diversity than benign nodules.

Libraries were made using PCR. TCRdb names Illumina HiSeq 4000 as the instrument used. High-throughput sequencing was used to profile the CDR3 region of the TCR beta-chain in every patient. The study's processing was this. A classifier to discriminate distant-metastatic papillary thyroid cancer patients was built from CDR3 differences across clinicopathological groups. Repertoire diversity was assessed with the Shannon index, and tumor-blood repertoire similarity with the Morisita-Horn index. Clones were called with MiXCR by TCRdb after fastp trimmed the public reads at Q25, and only in-frame beta chains were retained. TCRdb, rather than the study authors, made the V and J calls. For this sample the table gives around 30,000 clones, of which roughly 21% were detected only once. Of the sample, 6.5% to 8% is held by the ten largest clones. No patient had received any treatment before thyroid surgery. Using T-cell receptor beta sequencing, the study looked back at clinical samples from patients collected from about 2011 to 2018.

The sample consisted of blood. The TCR was taken from a female donor with papillary thyroid cancer or a benign thyroid nodule (not recorded which). Some clones in this sample may be carry-over from other donors' samples. The chain is encoded by TRBV6-1 joined to TRBJ1-5, with 7 middle bases fitting TRBD1. Read as DNA, the sequence is TGTGCCAGCTGGAACAGGGGAAGCAATCAGCCCCAGCATTTT. The resulting protein is CASWNRGSNQPQHF.